These 27 T cell receptor beta chains share one sample of origin, sequenced in a study of blood T cell repertoires in COVID-19. Sequencing was performed with immunoSEQ multiplex PCR; in TCRdb, only in-frame clones are kept and a portion is missing. The table lists roughly 390,000 clones, 87% of them singletons, with less than 11% in the top ten. Source material: peripheral blood. The source is a woman in her 30s with COVID-19, enrolled during active disease.

The V call is TRBV4-3, the J call TRBJ1-4; possibly TRBD1 for D (5 bases). V dropped 1 base and J dropped 8 bases, with 11 bases sitting between them. In germline, CDR1 is LGHNA, CDR2 YSLEER. The CDR3 is 14 residues long. This CDR3 reads CASSQGQGGEKLFF. CDR3 in DNA: TGCGCCAGCAGCCAAGGGCAGGGAGGCGAAAAACTGTTTTTT.

The chain joins TRBV3-1 (or the pseudogene TRBV3-2) to TRBJ2-2; D gene ambiguous. Germline V lookup: CDR1 LGHDT, CDR2 YNNKEL (reference sequence). V lost 7 bases and J 3 bases, leaving 12 bases between the germline ends. There are 14 residues in the CDR3. The CDR3 DNA follows: TGTGCCAGCACCCCGCGGAGCTACACCGGGGAGCTGTTTTTT. As protein: CASTPRSYTGELFF.

The V and J genes are TRBV6-1 and TRBJ2-7; 7 nucleotides line up with TRBD2. The junction had 12 bases not matched to a gene; V was cut back by 2 bases and J by 2 bases. The germline V gene has CDR1 MNHNS and CDR2 SASEGT. CDR3 size: 17 residues. The CDR3 DNA is TGTGCCAGCAGTGAAAGGGGAGGGTCTGGTAGAACCTACGAGCAGTACTTC. Translated: CASSERGGSGRTYEQYF.

The chain couples TRBV6-5 to TRBJ2-5, with D possibly TRBD1 on 6 matching bases. CDR1 is MNHEY, CDR2 SVGAGI, per germline. This CDR3 is 14 amino acids long. V dropped 6 bases and J dropped 4 bases, with 15 bases sitting between them. The CDR3 loop reads CASSPLRGGETQYF. The CDR3, as DNA: TGTGCCAGCAGCCCCCTCAGGGGCGGAGAGACCCAGTACTTC.

The CDR3 loop reads CASSVTGDNSPLHF. The CDR3, as DNA: TGTGCCAGCAGCGTAACAGGGGACAATTCACCCCTCCACTTT. The chain links TRBV9 to TRBJ1-6; 7 bases align to TRBD1. Trimming took 1 base from V and 7 from J; bases not matched to a gene: 2. Per the germline V gene, CDR1 is SGDLS and CDR2 is YYNGEE. The CDR3 runs 14 residues. The whole variable domain, remainder taken from reference TRBV9 and TRBJ1-6, is DSGVTQTPKHLITATGQRVTLRCSPRSGDLSVYWYQQSLDQGLQFLIQYYNGEERAKGNILERFSAQQFPDLHSELNLSSLELGDSALYFCASSVTGDNSPLHFGNGTRLTVT.

This clone was seen more than once but under ten times. The chain is built from TRBV11-2 and TRBJ1-6; 9 bases agree with TRBD1. Germline CDR1 is SGHAT and CDR2 is FQNNGV. V shed 2 bases, J shed 0 bases, and the junction held 5 bases outside the gene matches. This CDR3 is built from 18 residues. The CDR3 here is CASSLRQGGSSYNSPLHF. CDR3 nucleotide sequence: TGTGCCAGCAGCTTACGACAGGGGGGGAGCTCCTATAATTCACCCCTCCACTTT. Full variable domain (outside the CDR3, taken from reference TRBV11-2 and TRBJ1-6): EAGVAQSPRYKIIEKRQSVAFWCNPISGHATLYWYQQILGQGPKLLIQFQNNGVVDDSQLPKDRFSAERLKGVDSTLKIQPAKLEDSAVYLCASSLRQGGSSYNSPLHFGNGTRLTVT.

The CDR3 DNA reads TGTGCCAGCAGCCCAGGGGGGTCTGGCTACACCTTC. Its translation is CASSPGGSGYTF. The gene calls are TRBV5-6 and TRBJ1-2; 7 bases match TRBD1. V was pared by 4 bases and J by 7 bases, with 4 bases of the junction left unmatched. The CDR3 totals 12 residues. The germline V gene encodes CDR1 SGHDT and CDR2 YYEEEE.

The gene calls are TRBV29-1 and TRBJ2-7; 7 bases align to TRBD2. Germline trimming cut 7 bases from V and 6 bases from J; bases unmatched to any gene: 9. CDR1 is SQVTM and CDR2 is ANQGSEA in the germline V gene. The CDR3 has 12 amino acids. The CDR3 DNA is TGCAGCGCCGGGCACTCGGGAGGCGAGCAGTACTTC. As protein: CSAGHSGGEQYF.

The chain is built from TRBV29-1 and TRBJ2-3; TRBD2 matches at 11 bases. This CDR3 has 14 amino acids. V gave up 5 bases and J gave up 4 bases; unmatched junction bases: 5. Germline V gene data show CDR1 as SQVTM and CDR2 as ANQGSEA. CDR3 in DNA: TGCAGCGTTCTGACTAGCGGGAAGGCAGATACGCAGTATTTT. Translation gives CSVLTSGKADTQYF.

This clone was picked up one time. The chain is built from TRBV7-2 and TRBJ1-6; possibly TRBD1 for D (6 bases). Germline V lookup: CDR1 SGHTA, CDR2 FQGNSA. This CDR3 has 15 amino acids. The ends were cut back, 3 bases at V and 9 bases at J, with 15 bases in the middle. The CDR3: CASSFKTGYGSPLHF. The CDR3 DNA reads TGTGCCAGCAGCTTCAAAACAGGGTACGGTTCACCCCTCCACTTT.

The chain carries TRBV21-1 and TRBJ2-6; TRBD1, the table's D call, lacks a check against the DNA. TRBV21-1 is annotated as a pseudogene. The CDR3 loop spans 17 amino acids. As DNA, the CDR3 is TGTGCCAGCATCCCGGGACAGGGATACTCTGGGGCCAACGTCCTGACTTTC. Protein sequence: CASIPGQGYSGANVLTF.

The rearrangement links TRBV5-8 to TRBJ2-7; 10 bases map to TRBD1. This CDR3 contains 15 residues. Trimming took 3 bases from V and 2 from J; bases not matched to a gene: 5. From germline, CDR1 is SGHTS and CDR2 YDEGEE. The CDR3 bases are TGTGCCAGCAGCTCCGGGACAGGGGTGACCTACGAGCAGTACTTC. It is translated as CASSSGTGVTYEQYF.

This chain links TRBV6-5 with TRBJ1-2, with TRBD1 as a possible D gene (5 bases). The V and J ends lost 6 bases and 4 bases respectively, with 15 bases between them. From germline, CDR1 is MNHEY and CDR2 SVGAGI. CDR3 length: 14 residues. The DNA of the CDR3 is TGTGCCAGCAGCCCCCGGGGGTTTGGCTATGGCTACACCTTC. Its protein is CASSPRGFGYGYTF.

This clone has a handful of counts. The chain joins TRBV7-8 to TRBJ2-1, with 7 bases matching TRBD2. Germline lookup yields CDR1 SGHVS and CDR2 FQNEAQ. With V trimmed by 1 base and J by 0 bases, 12 bases remained unmatched. The CDR3 extends over 19 amino acids. CDR3: CASSLGLWGEGSSYNEQFF. The CDR3 bases are TGTGCCAGCAGCTTAGGACTATGGGGGGAGGGGAGCTCCTACAATGAGCAGTTCTTC.

The sample holds a few counts of this clone. J is TRBJ1-3 and V is TRBV4-1; the D is unclear. From germline, CDR1 is MGHRA and CDR2 YSYEKL. This CDR3 is 15 amino acids long. Deletions cut 2 bases from V and 1 base from J, with 9 bases between. The chain's CDR3 is CASSQSEGSGNTIYF. CDR3 sequence (DNA): TGCGCCAGCAGCCAATCAGAGGGTTCTGGAAACACCATATATTTT.

Only one count was recorded for this clone. The chain couples TRBV24-1 to TRBJ2-1, with D unclear. Trimming stripped 3 bases from V and 3 bases from J, with 11 bases between. CDR1 and CDR2 from the germline V gene are KGHDR and SFDVKD. CDR3 length equals 15 residues. The CDR3 nucleotides are TGTGCCACCAGTGATCGACATCGATTCTACAATGAGCAGTTCTTC. This encodes CATSDRHRFYNEQFF.

The chain is built from TRBV2 and TRBJ2-2; TRBD1 matches at 7 bases. V dropped 5 bases and J dropped 0; count of bases not matched to a gene: 3. This CDR3 comprises 15 residues. Germline V gene sequence: CDR1 SNHLY, CDR2 FYNNEI. The CDR3 coding sequence is TGTGCCAGCAGTCGACAGGGACCGAACACCGGGGAGCTGTTTTTT. This sequence encodes CASSRQGPNTGELFF.

The chain uses TRBV7-2 and TRBJ2-2, with unresolved D. CDR3 length equals 16 residues. The germline CDR1 and CDR2 sequences are SGHTA and FQGNSA. V lost 4 bases and J 1 base, leaving 13 bases between the germline ends. The CDR3: CASSSGGGWNTGELFF. CDR3 DNA sequence: TGTGCCAGCAGCTCCGGCGGTGGGTGGAACACCGGGGAGCTGTTTTTT.

The chain joins TRBV24-1 to TRBJ2-3; no definite D call. The CDR3 covers 13 residues. Trimming cost V 2 bases and J 4 bases, with 6 bases left between them. Germline V gene lookup returns CDR1 KGHDR and CDR2 SFDVKD. The CDR3 sequence: CATSDWAADTQYF. CDR3 bases: TGTGCCACCAGTGATTGGGCAGCAGATACGCAGTATTTT.

The chain couples TRBV28 to TRBJ2-1, with a possible D match to TRBD2 (6 bases). This CDR3 is 11 amino acids long. Germline V lookup: CDR1 MDHEN, CDR2 SYDVKM. The chain's CDR3 is CGCDSGGEQFF. CDR3 DNA: TGTGGGTGCGATAGCGGAGGTGAGCAGTTCTTC. Complete variable domain (other parts from reference TRBV28 and TRBJ2-1): DVKVTQSSRYLVKRTGEKVFLECVQDMDHENMFWYRQDPGLGLRLIYFSYDVKMKEKGDIPEGYSVSREKKERFSLILESASTNQTSMYLCGCDSGGEQFFGPGTRLTVL.

The CDR3 reads CASSRNRGRVEKLFF. In DNA form, the CDR3 reads TGTGCCAGCAGCCGCAACAGGGGGCGCGTTGAAAAACTGTTTTTT. The chain carries TRBV7-6 and TRBJ1-4; TRBD1 matches 9 bases. Germline CDR1 SGHVS, CDR2 FNYEAQ. V trimming: 5 bases; J trimming: 7 bases; junction bases outside the gene matches: 8. The CDR3 consists of 15 residues. The whole variable domain, filled in from reference TRBV7-6 and TRBJ1-4, reads GAGVSQSPRYKVTKRGQDVALRCDPISGHVSLYWYRQALGQGPEFLTYFNYEAQQDKSGLPNDRFSAERPEGSISTLTIQRTEQRDSAMYRCASSRNRGRVEKLFFGSGTQLSVL.

V is TRBV19 and J is TRBJ2-1; D is undetermined. The CDR3 is 17 amino acids. Trimming left V 6 bases short and J 3 bases short, with 21 bases between. The germline V gene has CDR1 LNHDA and CDR2 SQIVND (reference sequence). In DNA, the CDR3 is TGTGCCAGTAGACATCATCCTAGTTTCATAGGCTACAATGAGCAGTTCTTC. Translated, it gives CASRHHPSFIGYNEQFF.

This chain joins TRBV30 and TRBJ2-3, with 11 bases identical to TRBD2. The V gene end was trimmed by 8 bases and the J gene end by 3 bases; junction bases not matched to a gene: 13. The CDR3 totals 16 residues. Germline lookup yields CDR1 GTSNPN and CDR2 SVGIG (reference sequence). This CDR3 is CARSLIAGGPTDTQYF. CDR3 DNA sequence: TGTGCCCGGTCCCTAATAGCGGGAGGGCCAACAGATACGCAGTATTTT.

Here the CDR3 reads CASSFTGTGVPEAFF. In nucleotides, the CDR3 is TGTGCCAGCAGCTTTACCGGGACAGGGGTCCCTGAAGCTTTCTTT. The V gene is TRBV5-6, the J gene TRBJ1-1, with 10 bases fitting TRBD1. Looked up from germline, CDR1 is SGHDT and CDR2 is YYEEEE. This CDR3 contains 15 residues. The V and J ends lost 2 bases and 6 bases, in that order; junction bases with no gene match: 7.

J is TRBJ1-2 and V is TRBV19, with 9 nucleotides matching TRBD1. This CDR3 region has 13 residues. Per germline, CDR1 LNHDA and CDR2 SQIVND (reference sequence). With 5 bases clipped from V and 6 bases from J, the junction kept 4 bases outside the gene matches. As DNA, the CDR3 is TGTGCCAGTAGTCGGACAGGGGCTGATGGCTACACCTTC. This gives the protein CASSRTGADGYTF.

Here the CDR3 reads CASSSGLADNYEQYF. CDR3 sequence (DNA): TGCGCCAGCAGCTCGGGACTAGCAGACAACTACGAGCAGTACTTC. J is TRBJ2-7 and V is TRBV5-1; 9 bases agree with TRBD2. CDR3 size: 15 residues. Germline CDR1 reads SGHRS; CDR2 reads YFSETQ. The trim removed 3 bases at V and 3 bases at J, leaving 7 bases unmatched. The full variable domain, with the rest looked up from reference TRBV5-1 and TRBJ2-7, is KAGVTQTPRYLIKTRGQQVTLSCSPISGHRSVSWYQQTPGQGLQFLFEYFSETQRNKGNFPGRFSGRQFSNSRSEMNVSTLELGDSALYLCASSSGLADNYEQYFGPGTRLTVT.

The chain has TRBV4-1 and TRBJ1-1; a possible D gene is TRBD1 (6 bases). Trimming left V 0 bases short and J 11 bases short, with 16 bases between. Looked up from germline, CDR1 is MGHRA and CDR2 is YSYEKL. The CDR3 length is 14 residues. The CDR3 spells CASSQEAPRGSAFF. CDR3 DNA: TGCGCCAGCAGCCAAGAGGCCCCAAGGGGGTCCGCTTTCTTT.